A single sample is the source of the 19 T cell receptor beta chains below, sequenced in a study of blood T cell repertoires in COVID-19. Clones were read by immunoSEQ multiplex PCR, and TCRdb kept only the in-frame ones, dropping some. Of 200,000 to 250,000 clones in the sample, 83% were seen once. The sample consisted of PBMCs or T cells enriched from blood (not recorded which). The receptors come from a woman aged 50 to 65 who had been exposed to COVID-19.

The genes are TRBV19 and TRBJ1-2; tentative D call: TRBD1 (6 bases). The CDR3 length is 12 residues. Germline CDR1 and CDR2: LNHDA and SQIVND (reference sequence). Trimming cost V 6 bases and J 4 bases, with 9 bases left between them. The CDR3 loop is CASSRQAYGYTF. The DNA for the CDR3 is TGTGCCAGTAGCAGACAGGCCTATGGCTACACCTTC.

The V gene is TRBV2, the J gene TRBJ1-5, with a possible D match to TRBD1 (6 bases). The CDR3 covers 15 residues. Trimming took off 6 bases at V and 8 bases at J, with 20 bases between the two ends. Germline V gene sequence: CDR1 SNHLY, CDR2 FYNNEI. CDR3 DNA: TGTGCCAGCAGATTGGAGGGGGGAGGGACGGAGCCCCAGCATTTT. Amino acid sequence: CASRLEGGGTEPQHF. Supplemented by reference TRBV2 and TRBJ1-5, the full variable domain reads EPEVTQTPSHQVTQMGQEVILRCVPISNHLYFYWYRQILGQKVEFLVSFYNNEISEKSEIFDDQFSVERPDGSNFTLKIRSTKLEDSAMYFCASRLEGGGTEPQHFGDGTRLSIL.

The V and J genes are TRBV25-1 and TRBJ2-7, with D unresolved. Germline-derived CDR1 and CDR2 are MGHDK and SYGVNS. The CDR3 extends over 13 amino acids. Trimming shortened V by 3 bases and J by 3 bases, and 9 bases separated the two germline ends. In DNA, the CDR3 is TGTGCCAGCAGTGACCCCTACTTCTACGAGCAGTACTTC. Translated, it gives CASSDPYFYEQYF.

This chain links TRBV11-2 with TRBJ1-3, with D possibly TRBD1 on 6 matching bases. The CDR3 contains 17 residues. V lost 2 bases, J lost 1 base, and 15 bases lay in between. CDR1 is SGHAT and CDR2 is FQNNGV in the germline V gene. CDR3 bases: TGTGCCAGCAGCTTAATGGCAGGGGCGGAATCTGGAAACACCATATATTTT. This sequence encodes CASSLMAGAESGNTIYF. Using reference TRBV11-2 and TRBJ1-3 for the parts outside the CDR3, the full variable domain is EAGVAQSPRYKIIEKRQSVAFWCNPISGHATLYWYQQILGQGPKLLIQFQNNGVVDDSQLPKDRFSAERLKGVDSTLKIQPAKLEDSAVYLCASSLMAGAESGNTIYFGEGSWLTVV.

The V and J genes are TRBV4-2 and TRBJ2-1; 8 positions agree with TRBD2. CDR3 length equals 17 residues. Germline trimming cut 1 base from V and 4 bases from J; bases unmatched to any gene: 9. Germline loops: CDR1 LGHNA, CDR2 YNFKEQ. The CDR3 is CASSQVLGAGGYNEQFF. In DNA form, the CDR3 reads TGTGCCAGCAGCCAAGTTTTAGGCGCGGGGGGATACAATGAGCAGTTCTTC.

This chain connects TRBV28 to TRBJ1-1; D uncertain. Trimming shortened V by 3 bases and J by 4 bases, and 9 bases separated the two germline ends. Germline CDR1 and CDR2: MDHEN and SYDVKM. The CDR3 extends over 13 amino acids. For the CDR3, the DNA is TGTGCCAGCAGTTTTATCACTGGCACTGAAGCTTTCTTT. Translated: CASSFITGTEAFF.

This sequence joins TRBV6-2 or TRBV6-3 and TRBJ1-5; D not resolved. Germline CDR1 reads MNHEY; CDR2 reads SVGEGT. CDR3 length equals 14 residues. V shed 4 bases and J shed 6 bases, with 13 bases lying between them. The DNA of the CDR3 is TGTGCCAGCAGTTTGGAGTTGCTAAGTCAGCCCCAGCATTTT. It specifies CASSLELLSQPQHF.

The chain has TRBV2 and TRBJ1-1, with D perhaps matching TRBD1 (5 bases). CDR1 and CDR2 (germline): SNHLY, FYNNEI. There are 14 residues in the CDR3. Trimming removed 6 bases from V and 1 base from J, with 12 bases in between. Written as DNA, the CDR3 is TGTGCCAGCAGGGGCCTGGGGCGGAACACTGAAGCTTTCTTT. As protein: CASRGLGRNTEAFF.

The rearrangement joins TRBV19 to TRBJ1-2, with D maybe TRBD1 (6 bases). The CDR3 totals 20 residues. Germline-derived CDR1 and CDR2 are LNHDA and SQIVND (reference sequence). The ends were cut back, 3 bases at V and 2 bases at J, with 28 bases in the middle. CDR3 amino acids: CASSIWAPITRPTGNYGYTF. The CDR3 DNA is TGTGCCAGTAGTATTTGGGCCCCTATCACTCGACCAACAGGGAACTATGGCTACACCTTC.

This clone was observed a few times. As DNA, the CDR3 is TGTGCCAGCTCGGGGACAGACCAAGAGACCCAGTACTTC. Translated: CASSGTDQETQYF. This rearrangement joins TRBV18 to TRBJ2-5; 7 nucleotides align to TRBD1. Germline V CDR1 and CDR2: KGHSH, LQKENI. Losses at the gene ends were 6 bases for V and 0 bases for J; bases not matched to a gene: 1. This CDR3 is 13 amino acids long.

The chain employs TRBV7-9 and TRBJ1-2; D not resolved. Between the trimmed V and J ends, which lost 11 bases and 1 base, there was a span of 11 bases. This CDR3 comprises 12 residues. CDR1 is SEHNR and CDR2 is FQNEAQ in the germline V gene (reference sequence). The CDR3 DNA is TGTGCCGCCACGGGTTATAACTATGGCTACACCTTC. Protein sequence: CAATGYNYGYTF. The whole variable domain, remainder taken from reference TRBV7-9 and TRBJ1-2, is DTGVSQNPRHKITKRGQNVTFRCDPISEHNRLYWYRQTLGQGPEFLTYFQNEAQLEKSRLLSDRFSAERPKGSFSTLEIQRTEQGDSAMYLCAATGYNYGYTFGSGTRLTVV.

In DNA, the CDR3 is TGTGCCAGCAGTTTACCCGACAGGGCTGGGGCCAACGTCCTGACTTTC. Translated: CASSLPDRAGANVLTF. The V gene is TRBV28, the J gene TRBJ2-6; the match to TRBD1 covers 7 bases. The CDR3 has 16 residues. Germline CDR1 reads MDHEN; CDR2 reads SYDVKM. The ends lost 2 bases at V and 2 bases at J; junction bases unmatched: 3.

V gene TRBV7-9 combines with J gene TRBJ2-7; 8 bases match TRBD2. CDR3 size: 16 residues. V dropped 1 base and J dropped 2; count of bases not matched to a gene: 7. Per the germline V gene, CDR1 is SEHNR and CDR2 is FQNEAQ (reference sequence). The CDR3 DNA follows: TGTGCCAGCAGCTTAGGGCCAGCGGGGGCCCCCTACGAGCAGTACTTC. Residues: CASSLGPAGAPYEQYF.

This clone occurred once. Its ends do not fully match the called genes, so a read error is possible. This rearrangement joins TRBV27 to TRBJ2-3; 11 nucleotides agree with TRBD2. The CDR3 totals 12 residues. Per the germline V gene, CDR1 is MNHEY and CDR2 is SMNVEV (reference sequence). CDR3 DNA sequence: TGCGGTACTAGCGGGGGTGGAGATACGCAGTATTTT. Residues: CGTSGGGDTQYF.

This rearrangement joins TRBV28 to TRBJ2-7, with 8 nucleotides matching TRBD1. CDR3 size: 14 residues. Germline V gene sequence: CDR1 MDHEN, CDR2 SYDVKM. V lost 5 bases to trimming and J lost 5 bases; unmatched junction nucleotides: 8. The CDR3 sequence is CASSPTDRANEQYF. Here the CDR3 DNA reads TGTGCCAGCAGTCCTACGGACAGGGCCAACGAGCAGTACTTC. The whole variable domain, remainder taken from reference TRBV28 and TRBJ2-7, is DVKVTQSSRYLVKRTGEKVFLECVQDMDHENMFWYRQDPGLGLRLIYFSYDVKMKEKGDIPEGYSVSREKKERFSLILESASTNQTSMYLCASSPTDRANEQYFGPGTRLTVT.

The CDR3 spells CASSPSAGQGVGFF. Here the CDR3 DNA reads TGTGCCAGCAGTCCATCAGCAGGCCAAGGGGTGGGGTTCTTC. The chain combines TRBV28 with TRBJ2-1, with D perhaps TRBD1 (5 bases). Germline-derived CDR1 and CDR2 are MDHEN and SYDVKM. The CDR3 consists of 14 residues. Between the trimmed V and J ends, which lost 5 bases and 15 bases, there was a span of 23 bases.

This chain uses TRBV6-5 with TRBJ2-5, with TRBD2 as a possible D gene (6 bases). CDR1 is MNHEY, CDR2 SVGAGI, per germline. The length of the CDR3 is 13 residues. Trimming took 6 bases from V and 3 from J, leaving 11 bases between them. CDR3 residues: CASSRDWEETQYF. The CDR3 DNA is TGTGCCAGCAGCAGGGACTGGGAAGAGACCCAGTACTTC.

Here the CDR3 reads CATSGDTGFEQFF. In DNA form, the CDR3 reads TGTGCCACCAGCGGCGACACAGGGTTTGAGCAGTTCTTC. The V call is TRBV15, the J call TRBJ2-1; a possible D gene is TRBD1 (6 bases). From germline, CDR1 is LNHNV and CDR2 YYDKDF (reference sequence). Trimming left V 5 bases short and J 9 bases short, with 14 bases between. CDR3 length: 13 amino acids.

The genes are TRBV7-4 and TRBJ2-2, with 11 bases identical to TRBD2. This CDR3 has 17 amino acids. Trimming cost V 3 bases and J 7 bases; bases outside gene matches: 10. Germline CDR1 reads SGHVT; CDR2 reads SQSDAQ. Here the CDR3 DNA reads TGTGCCAGCAGCTTCCGACTAGCGGGGCCCTGGGTCGGGGAGCTGTTTTTT. This codes for CASSFRLAGPWVGELFF.